Detailed here is one TCR beta chain. Its antigen is not identified. The data were taken from a study of OX40 agonist ivuxolimab in advanced cancers. Study-wide background: Patients were treated with ivuxolimab, an agonistic anti-OX40 (CD134) antibody. From about 23 to 85 years was the age range, with a mean of about 54 years, and about 83% were male. Findings of the study overall: Expanded clones were, on average, more numerous among CD8+ T cells than CD4+. Dosing at 0.1 to 3.0 mg/kg was accompanied by clonal expansion of CD4+ and CD8+ blood T cells by week 6.

The CDR3 spans 13 residues. Germline V lookup: CDR1 LNHDA, CDR2 SQIVND (reference sequence). V shed 4 bases and J shed 7 bases, with 13 bases lying between them. The protocol was immunoSEQ multiplex PCR, while the TCRdb copy is restricted to in-frame clones and leaves out a portion. The repertoire holds about 48,000 clones, with about 81% as singletons. The specimen comprised CD4+ or CD8+ T cells sorted from blood, sampled in a trial of the OX40 agonist ivuxolimab. The chain links TRBV19 to TRBJ1-1, with D perhaps matching TRBD1 (6 bases). This clonotype originated in an adult with an advanced solid tumor such as melanoma, head and neck, liver or kidney cancer. This CDR3 is CASSTLGTREAFF. The CDR3 DNA is TGTGCCAGTAGTACCCTGGGGACACGTGAAGCTTTCTTT.